This T cell receptor beta chain stems from a study of OX40 agonist ivuxolimab in advanced cancers. General study results and limits: At 0.1 to 3.0 mg/kg, CD4+ and CD8+ blood T cells expanded clonally by week 6. The 0.1-3.0 mg/kg partial responders had among the lowest clonal expansion. Low normalized T-cell clonal expansion also characterized some of the nonresponders.

About this clone itself: Its antigen is not known.

Generated by immunoSEQ multiplex PCR, the TCRdb table keeps only in-frame clones and is missing some. The table shows tens of thousands of clones, with roughly 80% occurring only once. Germline loops: CDR1 SGHRS, CDR2 YFSETQ. The V end lost 3 bases, the J end lost 4 bases, and 16 bases lay between the germline ends. CDR3 size: 15 residues. Blood draws occurred at baseline, cycle 4 day 1, and cycle 7 day 1. The material sequenced was CD4+ or CD8+ T cells sorted from blood, taken in a trial of the OX40 agonist ivuxolimab. This TCR derives from an adult with an advanced solid tumor such as melanoma, head and neck, liver or kidney cancer. The chain joins TRBV5-1 to TRBJ1-1, with D unclear. The chain's CDR3 is CASSSTAGESTEAFF. In DNA form, the CDR3 reads TGCGCCAGCAGCTCAACCGCAGGCGAAAGCACTGAAGCTTTCTTT.